The 18 T cell receptor beta chains listed next were all sequenced from one sample in a study of CD8+CD57+ T cells in acquired aplastic anemia. Genomic DNA, the template, was used for profiling of the TCR beta VDJ and CDR3. TCRdb re-called the reads through MiXCR, storing one row per CDR3 protein. The sample records around 150,000 distinct CDR3 sequences, roughly 43% being singletons. Sequencing was done on patients that had shown CD8+CD57+ cell expansion by flow cytometry. The sequencing sample was made of sorted CD4+, CD8+, or CD8+CD57+ T cells (not recorded which) from PBMCs. The origin of the receptors is a human donor with aplastic anemia.

The gene calls are TRBV15 and TRBJ2-7, with D maybe TRBD1 (5 bases). This CDR3 is built from 17 residues. CDR1 is LNHNV, CDR2 YYDKDF, per germline (reference sequence). Trimming cost V 1 base and J 6 bases, with 22 bases left between them. CDR3 loop: CATSRVLGAAPFFEQYF. The CDR3 nucleotides are TGTGCCACCAGCAGAGTTTTAGGGGCAGCCCCTTTTTTCGAGCAGTACTTC.

This clonotype was recorded many times. The chain uses TRBV7-2 and TRBJ2-1, with TRBD1 matching 7 bases. CDR3 length: 11 residues. CDR1 is SGHTA, CDR2 FQGNSA, per germline. V shed 5 bases and J 13 bases; nucleotides not matched to a gene: 5. CDR3 residues: CASSQDREQFF. Written as DNA, the CDR3 is TGTGCCAGCAGCCAAGACAGGGAACAGTTCTTC.

The rearrangement links TRBV11-1 to TRBJ2-5, with 12 bases matching TRBD1. The CDR3 runs to 17 residues. Germline lookup yields CDR1 SGHAT and CDR2 FQDESV (reference sequence). The junction had 8 bases not matched to a gene; V was cut back by 1 base and J by 5 bases. CDR3 in DNA: TGTGCCAGCAGCTTAGGACAGGGACAGGGGGCTGAGGAGACCCAGTACTTC. This sequence encodes CASSLGQGQGAEETQYF.

This clonotype was seen many times. The chain employs TRBV5-4 and TRBJ1-2; TRBD1 might be the D (6 bases). The CDR3 spans 15 residues. V was pared by 5 bases and J by 6 bases, with 20 bases between. Germline CDR1 reads SGHNT; CDR2 reads YYREEE (reference sequence). CDR3 DNA: TGTGCCAGCAGGCGTAGCGGGGGCGTGGGAGATGGCTACACCTTC. As protein: CASRRSGGVGDGYTF.

This sequence joins TRBV10-3 and TRBJ1-5, with no clear D. The germline V gene has CDR1 ENHRY and CDR2 SYGVKD. Trimming left V 8 bases short and J 0 bases short, with 8 bases between. This CDR3 region has 13 residues. The CDR3 region has the DNA TGTGCCATCGCGCGGGATAGCAATCAGCCCCAGCATTTT. It translates to CAIARDSNQPQHF.

This clonotype was seen ten or more times. V usage is TRBV30 and J usage is TRBJ2-5, with D uncertain. The CDR3 sequence is 13 residues long. V was shortened by 0 bases and J by 5 bases, with 10 bases between the two germline ends. CDR1 and CDR2 (germline): GTSNPN, SVGIG (reference sequence). The CDR3 loop is CAWSVRHRETQYF. CDR3 DNA sequence: TGTGCCTGGAGTGTCCGGCACCGGGAGACCCAGTACTTC.

For this clonotype: Its ends do not fully match the called genes, so a read error is possible. DNA of the CDR3: TGTGCCAGCAGCTTAAGTTGGGACAGCACCTACGGGCAGTACTTC. Amino acids: CASSLSWDSTYGQYF. The chain is built from TRBV7-2 and TRBJ2-7; 7 bases match TRBD1. The V gene's germline CDR1 is SGHTA and CDR2 FQGNSA. The CDR3 contains 15 residues.

The sample holds many counts of this clonotype. This chain joins TRBV20-1 and TRBJ1-2; D is unresolved. The CDR3 spans 14 residues. Germline V gene lookup returns CDR1 DFQATT and CDR2 SNEGSKA (reference sequence). The V end lost 1 base, the J end lost 0 bases, and 9 bases lay between the germline ends. CDR3 loop: CSARVQPTNYGYTF. The CDR3 region has the DNA TGCAGTGCTAGAGTACAACCGACTAACTATGGCTACACCTTC.

This clonotype was counted many times. The chain employs TRBV20-1 and TRBJ2-7; 7 nucleotides align to TRBD1. From germline, CDR1 is DFQATT and CDR2 SNEGSKA (reference sequence). V lost 1 base, J lost 3 bases, and 6 bases stayed unmatched. The CDR3 runs to 14 residues. The CDR3 DNA is TGCAGTGCTAGAGGCCCGACAGGGAACTACGAGCAGTACTTC. This gives the protein CSARGPTGNYEQYF.

About this clonotype: A single base separates this from a much larger clone, so it may be a read error. V usage is TRBV20-1 and J usage is TRBJ2-1; D is ambiguous. V was shortened by 2 bases and J by 1 base, with 15 bases between the two germline ends. The CDR3 extends over 16 amino acids. Germline V gene sequence: CDR1 DFQATT, CDR2 SNEGSKA (reference sequence). CDR3 sequence reads: CSARYPSVESYNEQFF. CDR3 in DNA: TGCAGTGCTAGATATCCTTCGGTCGAATCCTACAATGAGCAGTTCTTC.

This clonotype has just a few counts. The J gene is TRBJ2-1, the V gene TRBV27; the D gene is possibly TRBD1 (7 bases). The CDR3 has 16 residues. V dropped 3 bases and J dropped 15 bases, with 27 bases sitting between them. CDR1 and CDR2 from the germline V gene are MNHEY and SMNVEV (reference sequence). Here the CDR3 reads CASSLSSGGPEGRVFF. The CDR3 coding sequence is TGTGCCAGCAGTTTGTCTTCAGGGGGTCCGGAGGGTAGGGTGTTCTTC.

The V gene is TRBV11-3, the J gene TRBJ2-1; 8 bases match TRBD2. Germline V gives CDR1 SGHNT, CDR2 YENEEA. V was pared by 2 bases and J by 3 bases, with 9 bases of the junction left unmatched. The CDR3 has 17 residues. For the CDR3, the DNA is TGTGCCAGCAGCTTAAACCCCCAGCGGGAGTACTACAATGAGCAGTTCTTC. Protein product: CASSLNPQREYYNEQFF.

The V and J genes are TRBV5-4 and TRBJ2-2; perhaps TRBD2 as D (6 bases). The germline V gene has CDR1 SGHNT and CDR2 YYREEE (reference sequence). V shed 0 bases and J shed 6 bases, with 6 bases lying between them. There are 13 residues in the CDR3. The CDR3 DNA follows: TGTGCCAGCAGCTTGGCTAGCGCCGGGGAGCTGTTTTTT. Its translation is CASSLASAGELFF.

The chain couples TRBV4-2 to TRBJ2-1; TRBD1 matches at 8 bases. This CDR3 comprises 14 residues. V trimming: 6 bases; J trimming: 9 bases; junction bases outside the gene matches: 10. From germline, CDR1 is LGHNA and CDR2 YNFKEQ. The CDR3 coding sequence is TGTGCCAGCAGTGGGCAGGGGGCTTTGGGTGAGCAGTTCTTC. Translation: CASSGQGALGEQFF.

The chain employs TRBV19 and TRBJ2-3, with 9 bases identical to TRBD1. The CDR3 has 14 amino acids. Per germline, CDR1 LNHDA and CDR2 SQIVND (reference sequence). The V gene end was trimmed by 6 bases and the J gene end by 8 bases; junction bases not matched to a gene: 9. This CDR3 is CASSKGMTGGTQYF. CDR3 DNA sequence: TGTGCCAGTAGCAAAGGGATGACAGGGGGTACGCAGTATTTT.

Of note for this clonotype: A read error may explain this, as a much larger clone is one base away. V is TRBV9 and J is TRBJ2-1; perhaps TRBD2 as D (5 bases). CDR3 size: 14 residues. Per the germline V gene, CDR1 is SGDLS and CDR2 is YYNGEE. V was pared by 4 bases and J by 6 bases, with 14 bases between. The CDR3 sequence is CASSLLEVSNEQFF. Here the CDR3 DNA reads TGTGCCAGCAGCCTTCTGGAGGTGTCCAATGAGCAGTTCTTC.

The count of this clonotype is one. It is likely a read error, because the conserved phenylalanine at the end of the CDR3 is missing. Because the CDR3's place on the DNA is in doubt, the DNA is left out and the CDR3 is given as listed by TCRdb. The genes are TRBV25-1 and TRBJ2-6. The CDR3 has 14 residues if both end residues are counted. Germline loops: CDR1 MGHDK, CDR2 SYGVNS. This CDR3 reads CASRLSSGANVLAL.

This clonotype was counted many times. V and J are TRBV29-1 and TRBJ2-4, with 7 bases aligning to TRBD1. The ends lost 6 bases at V and 8 bases at J; junction bases unmatched: 7. This CDR3 is built from 12 residues. Germline CDR1 SQVTM, CDR2 ANQGSEA. The CDR3 DNA reads TGCAGCGTGTCCGCAGGGGGTGACATTCAGTACTTC. This gives the protein CSVSAGGDIQYF.